The 27 T cell receptor beta chains below come from one sample, sequenced in a study of T cell responses to AZD1222 COVID-19 vaccine. Sequencing was performed with immunoSEQ multiplex PCR; in TCRdb, only in-frame clones are kept and a portion is missing. The sample lists 150,000 to 200,000 clones, 90% occurring once. The sequenced sample was peripheral blood, obtained 28 days after the second dose of the MenACWY control vaccine. These receptors were taken from an adult who received the MenACWY meningococcal vaccine as a control.

This clone has only a few counts. The chain employs TRBV6-5 and TRBJ1-1; 10 positions agree with TRBD1. J was trimmed by 3 bases and V by 6 bases; bases with no gene match: 4. Per the germline V gene, CDR1 is MNHEY and CDR2 is SVGAGI. The CDR3 has 14 residues. CDR3 nucleotides: TGTGCCAGCAGCCAGGGACAGGGGTACACTGAAGCTTTCTTT. Its translation is CASSQGQGYTEAFF.

The chain couples TRBV14 to TRBJ2-2, with D unresolved. This CDR3 comprises 14 residues. Germline loops: CDR1 SGHDN, CDR2 FVKESK. Trimming pared 0 bases from V and 5 bases from J, leaving 7 bases between. This chain's CDR3 is CASSQDLATGELFF. The CDR3 nucleotides read TGTGCCAGCAGCCAAGATTTGGCAACCGGGGAGCTGTTTTTT.

The chain employs TRBV7-2 and TRBJ2-7; 10 positions agree with TRBD1. In germline, CDR1 is SGHTA, CDR2 FQGNSA. The J segment lost 4 bases and the V segment lost 4 bases, leaving 10 bases of the junction unmatched. This CDR3 is built from 16 residues. CDR3 bases: TGTGCCAGCAGCTCCCTGACGACAGGGGGCCCTTACGAGCAGTACTTC. Translated: CASSSLTTGGPYEQYF. The whole variable domain, remainder taken from reference TRBV7-2 and TRBJ2-7, is GAGVSQSPSNKVTEKGKDVELRCDPISGHTALYWYRQSLGQGLEFLIYFQGNSAPDKSGLPSDRFSAERTGGSVSTLTIQRTQQEDSAVYLCASSSLTTGGPYEQYFGPGTRLTVT.

V and J are TRBV7-3 and TRBJ1-3, with a tentative D call TRBD1 (5 bases). There are 16 residues in the CDR3. Trimming left V 5 bases short and J 0 bases short, with 14 bases between. Germline V gene data show CDR1 as SGHTA and CDR2 as FQGTGA. In DNA, the CDR3 is TGTGCCAGCAGCCAGACATATGACAGCTCTGGAAACACCATATATTTT. This translates into CASSQTYDSSGNTIYF. The entire variable domain, with the rest obtained from reference TRBV7-3 and TRBJ1-3, is as follows: GAGVSQTPSNKVTEKGKYVELRCDPISGHTALYWYRQSLGQGPEFLIYFQGTGAADDSGLPNDRFFAVRPEGSVSTLKIQRTERGDSAVYLCASSQTYDSSGNTIYFGEGSWLTVV.

This chain uses TRBV25-1 with TRBJ2-3, with 10 bases fitting TRBD2. This CDR3 region has 15 residues. The ends lost 6 bases at V and 5 bases at J; junction bases unmatched: 8. The germline V gene has CDR1 MGHDK and CDR2 SYGVNS. The CDR3 region has the DNA TGTGCCAGCAGCGTAGGACTAGCGGCGGGAGATACGCAGTATTTT. It translates to CASSVGLAAGDTQYF.

V gene TRBV7-9 combines with J gene TRBJ2-1; D call uncertain. V was shortened by 2 bases and J by 5 bases, with 7 bases between the two germline ends. Germline CDR1 reads SEHNR; CDR2 reads FQNEAQ (reference sequence). This CDR3 spans 13 amino acids. Written as DNA, the CDR3 is TGTGCCAGCAGCTTAATTGCAGACAATGAGCAGTTCTTC. Translation: CASSLIADNEQFF.

J is TRBJ2-7 and V is TRBV5-1, with D possibly matching TRBD1 (6 bases). CDR1 is SGHRS and CDR2 is YFSETQ in the germline V gene. Trimming shortened V by 5 bases and J by 0 bases, and 15 bases separated the two germline ends. The CDR3 contains 15 residues. CDR3 sequence (DNA): TGCGCCAGCAGACAGGGCGCCCTGAGCTCCTACGAGCAGTACTTC. Translating gives CASRQGALSSYEQYF.

CDR3 sequence reads: CASSIGYGAGARGSEKLFF. For the CDR3, the DNA is TGTGCCAGTAGTATAGGCTACGGGGCAGGGGCGCGGGGTAGTGAAAAACTGTTTTTT. V is TRBV19 and J is TRBJ1-4, with D possibly TRBD1 on 6 matching bases. V lost 1 base and J 7 bases, leaving 25 bases between the germline ends. CDR1 is LNHDA and CDR2 is SQIVND in the germline V gene (reference sequence). The CDR3 spans 19 residues.

This clone was seen just once. This chain uses TRBV21-1 with TRBJ2-2; TRBD2, the table's D call, lacks a check against the DNA. TRBV21-1 is a documented pseudogene. The CDR3 is 15 amino acids. Written as DNA, the CDR3 is TGTGCCAGCAGAGGACTAGCGGGAGGCTCCGGGGAGCTGTTTTTT. Its protein product is CASRGLAGGSGELFF.

The chain employs TRBV30 and TRBJ2-1; D gene ambiguous. Trimming stripped 2 bases from V and 6 bases from J, with 8 bases between. Germline CDR1 and CDR2: GTSNPN and SVGIG (reference sequence). The CDR3 consists of 12 residues. The CDR3 region is CAWSWTVNEQFF. The CDR3 DNA reads as TGTGCCTGGAGTTGGACGGTCAATGAGCAGTTCTTC.

The chain combines TRBV9 with TRBJ2-5; 12 nucleotides line up with TRBD1. The CDR3 covers 15 residues. V dropped 4 bases and J dropped 5; count of bases not matched to a gene: 6. CDR1 is SGDLS and CDR2 is YYNGEE in the germline V gene. The CDR3 DNA reads as TGTGCCAGCAGCTCACGGGACAGGGGGCTTGAGACCCAGTACTTC. Encoded protein: CASSSRDRGLETQYF.

The chain joins TRBV19 to TRBJ2-1; 7 nucleotides line up with TRBD2. The germline CDR1 and CDR2 sequences are LNHDA and SQIVND (reference sequence). The V segment lost 3 bases and the J segment 4 bases; nucleotides outside the gene matches: 3. This CDR3 comprises 14 residues. The CDR3 region is CASSIGAGYNEQFF. The CDR3, as DNA: TGTGCCAGTAGTATTGGAGCGGGGTACAATGAGCAGTTCTTC.

This clone was recorded only once. This rearrangement joins TRBV28 to TRBJ1-4, with D perhaps matching TRBD1 (5 bases). V was trimmed by 7 bases and J by 10 bases, leaving 16 bases between them. CDR3 length equals 13 residues. CDR1 is MDHEN and CDR2 is SYDVKM in the germline V gene. CDR3 in DNA: TGTGCCAGCACCACCAATCCCCAGGGAAAACTGTTTTTT. This sequence encodes CASTTNPQGKLFF.

This chain uses TRBV10-2 with TRBJ1-5; D is uncertain. Deletions cut 0 bases from V and 5 bases from J, with 8 bases between. This CDR3 has 14 amino acids. Germline values: CDR1 WSHSY, CDR2 SAAADI. As DNA, the CDR3 is TGCGCCAGCAGTGAGTCGAACGTCGATCAGCCCCAGCATTTT. Translating it yields CASSESNVDQPQHF.

CDR3 in amino acids: CASSVDGMNTEAFF. The CDR3 DNA sequence: TGCGCCAGTTCGGTGGACGGCATGAACACTGAAGCTTTCTTT. V and J are TRBV5-1 and TRBJ1-1; D is unresolved. The germline CDR1 and CDR2 sequences are SGHRS and YFSETQ. This CDR3 has 14 amino acids. V was pared by 8 bases and J by 0 bases, with 14 bases between.

V gene TRBV6-2 or TRBV6-3 combines with J gene TRBJ1-2; D is ambiguous. CDR1 MNHEY and CDR2 SVGEGT come from the germline V gene. V lost 2 bases to trimming and J lost 4 bases, with 11 bases between them. The CDR3 consists of 14 residues. As DNA, the CDR3 is TGTGCCAGCAGTTACCCAGGCCCAGGCTATGGCTACACCTTC. Its protein product is CASSYPGPGYGYTF.

The chain employs TRBV25-1 and TRBJ2-2; D perhaps matches TRBD2 (7 bases). Germline lookup yields CDR1 MGHDK and CDR2 SYGVNS. CDR3 length: 16 residues. The V end lost 4 bases, the J end lost 7 bases, and 19 bases lay between the germline ends. Here the CDR3 reads CASSVGGAGQVGELFF. CDR3 coding DNA: TGTGCCAGCAGTGTAGGGGGGGCAGGGCAGGTCGGGGAGCTGTTTTTT.

The V gene is TRBV24-1, the J gene TRBJ2-1; 8 bases align to TRBD2. Germline CDR1 reads KGHDR; CDR2 reads SFDVKD. Trimming removed 4 bases from V and 5 bases from J; junction bases left unmatched: 12. This CDR3 comprises 17 residues. Here the CDR3 reads CATSDPPGSGGHNEQFF. The CDR3 nucleotides read TGTGCCACCAGTGACCCACCGGGGAGCGGGGGCCACAATGAGCAGTTCTTC.

The chain employs TRBV6-5 and TRBJ1-6; D is uncertain. CDR3 length equals 13 residues. Germline V gives CDR1 MNHEY, CDR2 SVGAGI. V lost 6 bases and J 9 bases, leaving 12 bases between the germline ends. The CDR3 spells CASSGRKSSPLHF. The CDR3 DNA follows: TGTGCCAGCAGCGGTCGGAAGTCTTCACCCCTCCACTTT.

The V gene is TRBV4-3, the J gene TRBJ1-1; D is uncertain. The V and J ends lost 5 bases and 1 base respectively, with 8 bases between them. This CDR3 is 13 amino acids long. Per the germline V gene, CDR1 is LGHNA and CDR2 is YSLEER. The CDR3 DNA is TGCGCCAGCAGCTCGGACGGGAACACTGAAGCTTTCTTT. This codes for CASSSDGNTEAFF.

The chain couples TRBV7-2 to TRBJ2-1; 8 bases are a match to TRBD2. There are 16 residues in the CDR3. Germline lookup yields CDR1 SGHTA and CDR2 FQGNSA. With V trimmed by 4 bases and J by 7 bases, 12 bases remained unmatched. CDR3: CASSSIAGLSLNEQFF. The CDR3 DNA reads as TGTGCCAGCAGCTCCATAGCGGGATTGTCGCTAAATGAGCAGTTCTTC.

The V call is TRBV19, the J call TRBJ1-5; D is unclear. Germline V gives CDR1 LNHDA, CDR2 SQIVND (reference sequence). With 5 bases removed from V and 0 bases from J, the gap between germline ends came to 5 bases. The CDR3 is 13 residues long. In DNA, the CDR3 is TGTGCCAGTAGTCGTAATAGCAATCAGCCCCAGCATTTT. Encoded protein: CASSRNSNQPQHF.

The rearrangement uses TRBV6-5 and TRBJ2-2; unclear D gene. The ends were cut back, 0 bases at V and 4 bases at J, with 3 bases in the middle. From germline, CDR1 is MNHEY and CDR2 SVGAGI. This CDR3 has 13 amino acids. The CDR3 DNA reads as TGTGCCAGCAGTTACTCAAGCACCGGGGAGCTGTTTTTT. Translation gives CASSYSSTGELFF.

The chain joins TRBV12-3 or TRBV12-4 to TRBJ2-1; tentatively, D is TRBD2 (5 bases). Trimming took off 0 bases at V and 10 bases at J, with 7 bases between the two ends. The CDR3 extends over 12 amino acids. As DNA, the CDR3 is TGTGCCAGCAGTTTAGCGCGAGGGGAGCAGTTCTTC. It codes for CASSLARGEQFF.

This clone was picked up one time. The gene calls are TRBV19 and TRBJ1-1, with TRBD1 as a possible D gene (5 bases). The CDR3 consists of 15 residues. V lost 2 bases to trimming and J lost 3 bases, with 13 bases between them. CDR1 and CDR2 from the germline V gene are LNHDA and SQIVND (reference sequence). For the CDR3, the DNA is TGTGCCAGTAGTATAAAAGGAGGGGTTGACACTGAAGCTTTCTTT. It codes for CASSIKGGVDTEAFF. Together with reference TRBV19 and TRBJ1-1, the CDR3 gives the full variable domain: DGGITQSPKYLFRKEGQNVTLSCEQNLNHDAMYWYRQDPGQGLRLIYYSQIVNDFQKGDIAEGYSVSREKKESFPLTVTSAQKNPTAFYLCASSIKGGVDTEAFFGQGTRLTVV.

The chain links TRBV5-1 to TRBJ2-3, with TRBD2 as a possible D gene (7 bases). The CDR3 is made up of 15 amino acids. V dropped 4 bases and J dropped 4 bases, with 16 bases sitting between them. Germline-derived CDR1 and CDR2 are SGHRS and YFSETQ. CDR3 DNA sequence: TGCGCCAGCAGCGCTGGGGGGGCGCGGGCAGATACGCAGTATTTT. It is translated as CASSAGGARADTQYF.

A single count supports this clone. The V gene is TRBV10-3, the J gene TRBJ2-1; no reliable D call. V lost 0 bases and J 5 bases, leaving 14 bases between the germline ends. This CDR3 comprises 16 residues. The germline V gene encodes CDR1 ENHRY and CDR2 SYGVKD. CDR3 in amino acids: CAISESTPNANNEQFF. The CDR3, as DNA: TGTGCCATCAGTGAGTCGACCCCTAATGCTAACAATGAGCAGTTCTTC.